The text below deals with one T cell receptor (beta chain). There is no known antigen for this receptor. No much larger clone exists at a distance of one base, and base qualities are not known. The data stem from a study of T cell changes during pregnancy in multiple sclerosis (dated by TCRdb to between 2019 and 2020). Context from the whole study: Changes in the T cell repertoire over the course of pregnancy were examined in this study in women with multiple sclerosis.

The CDR3 runs 14 residues from the cysteine to the phenylalanine. Only the CDR3 DNA is retained, 42 bases long and in frame from the first base. The V end loses 6 bases and the J end loses 1 base, and a stretch of 14 bases separates them. Taken from the germline V gene, the CDR1 and CDR2 loops are SGHRS and YFSETQ. The library came from the immunoSEQ multiplex PCR assay. The source is immuneACCESS, and TCRdb retained only in-frame sequences with V and J called. Part of the clones is not carried over; for the studies checked, unresolved V genes explain less than half of this, and the remainder is unexplained. This sample is represented by 45,000 to 55,000 clones; 92% of them were singletons. Approximately 0.15% of the sample is in the top ten clones.

This chain joins TRBV5-1 to TRBJ2-7; D gene: possibly TRBD1, on 6 matching bases. The clonotype comes from a female donor in good health, enrolled as a control in a pregnancy study. The sample in question was CD4+ T cells from peripheral blood mononuclear cells, obtained after pregnancy. CDR3 region: CASNQGTRSYEQYF. In nucleotide form, the sequence is TGCGCCAGCAATCAGGGGACCCGATCCTACGAGCAGTACTTC.